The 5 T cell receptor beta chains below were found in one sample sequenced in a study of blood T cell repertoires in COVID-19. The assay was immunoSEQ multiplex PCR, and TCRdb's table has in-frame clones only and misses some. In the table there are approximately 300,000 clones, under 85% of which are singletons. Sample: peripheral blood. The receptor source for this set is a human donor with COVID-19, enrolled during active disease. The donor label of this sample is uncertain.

CDR3 coding DNA: TGTGCCAGCAGCCAAGGGTTTGCTAGCGGGAGCGCGGGGGAGACCCAGTACTTC. This codes for CASSQGFASGSAGETQYF. The rearrangement uses TRBV4-2 and TRBJ2-5, with 10 bases fitting TRBD2. The ends lost 1 base at V and 5 bases at J; junction bases unmatched: 13. This CDR3 contains 18 residues. The germline V gene has CDR1 LGHNA and CDR2 YNFKEQ.

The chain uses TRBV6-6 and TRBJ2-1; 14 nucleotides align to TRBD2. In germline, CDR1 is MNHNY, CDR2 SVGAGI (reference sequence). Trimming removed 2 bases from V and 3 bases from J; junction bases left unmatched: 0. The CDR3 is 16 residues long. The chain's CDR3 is CASSYGLAGGYNEQFF. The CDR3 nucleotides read TGTGCCAGCAGTTACGGACTAGCGGGAGGCTACAATGAGCAGTTCTTC.

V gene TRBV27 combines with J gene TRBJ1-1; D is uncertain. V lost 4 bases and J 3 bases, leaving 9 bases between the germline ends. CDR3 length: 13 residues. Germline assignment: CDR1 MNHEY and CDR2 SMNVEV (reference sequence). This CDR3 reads CASSSVLDTEAFF. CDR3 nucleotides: TGTGCCAGCAGTTCGGTGCTGGACACTGAAGCTTTCTTT.

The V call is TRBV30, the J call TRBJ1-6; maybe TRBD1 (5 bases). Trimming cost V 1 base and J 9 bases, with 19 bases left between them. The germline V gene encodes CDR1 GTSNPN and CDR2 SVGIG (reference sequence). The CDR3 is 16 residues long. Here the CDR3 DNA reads TGTGCCTGGAGTGCAAATTACCGGCAGGGCACTTCACCCCTCCACTTT. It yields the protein CAWSANYRQGTSPLHF.

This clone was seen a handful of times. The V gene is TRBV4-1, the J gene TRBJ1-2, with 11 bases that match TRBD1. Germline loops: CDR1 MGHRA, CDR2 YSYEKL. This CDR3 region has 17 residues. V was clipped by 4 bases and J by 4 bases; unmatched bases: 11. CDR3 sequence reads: CASSLSWTGGLGYGYTF. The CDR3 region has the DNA TGCGCCAGCAGCCTATCCTGGACAGGGGGCCTGGGCTATGGCTACACCTTC.